This T cell receptor beta chain stems from a study of T cell changes during pregnancy in multiple sclerosis. TCRdb's copy holds only in-frame clones and misses some; the assay was immunoSEQ multiplex PCR. The sample contains 30,000 to 40,000 clones, approximately 89% of which appear only once. The starting material was CD4+ T cells from peripheral blood mononuclear cells, obtained in the second trimester of pregnancy. The clonotype was recovered from a female donor in good health, enrolled as a control in a pregnancy study.

The CDR3 region is CASSNGGGRTPTDTQYF. Here the CDR3 DNA reads TGTGCCAGCAGCAACGGCGGAGGCCGAACGCCAACAGATACGCAGTATTTT. V and J are TRBV21-1 and TRBJ2-3; TRBD2 reflects the table's D call only, with no check against the DNA. TRBV21-1 is termed a pseudogene. CDR3 length equals 17 residues.